The 21 T cell receptor beta chains listed next were all sequenced from one sample in a study of OX40 agonist ivuxolimab in advanced cancers. Profiling relied on immunoSEQ multiplex PCR, and the TCRdb table lists in-frame clones only, not all of them. The sample holds under 25,000 clones, about four fifths seen once. The sequenced sample was CD4+ or CD8+ T cells sorted from blood, obtained in a trial of the OX40 agonist ivuxolimab. All receptors derive from an adult with an advanced solid tumor such as melanoma, head and neck, liver or kidney cancer.

This clone was seen only once. The chain carries TRBV28 and TRBJ1-5, with TRBD1 matching 8 bases. The germline V gene encodes CDR1 MDHEN and CDR2 SYDVKM. The CDR3 is 14 residues long. After removal of 6 bases from V and 5 bases from J, the junction contained 6 bases not matched to a gene. The CDR3 bases are TGTGCCAGCAGCATAGGGACAGGACATCAGCCCCAGCATTTT. Its protein is CASSIGTGHQPQHF.

The chain has TRBV5-1 and TRBJ2-1; the match to TRBD1 covers 8 bases. This CDR3 is 14 amino acids long. The germline V gene has CDR1 SGHRS and CDR2 YFSETQ. Trimming at V came to 7 bases and at J to 3 bases, leaving 6 bases not matched to a gene. The CDR3 region has the DNA TGCGCCAGCTCTAAGACAGGGGACTACAATGAGCAGTTCTTC. It yields the protein CASSKTGDYNEQFF.

The chain uses TRBV7-8 and TRBJ2-1; D is perhaps TRBD2 (5 bases). This CDR3 is built from 15 residues. Germline V gene data show CDR1 as SGHVS and CDR2 as FQNEAQ. V gave up 6 bases and J gave up 0 bases, with 12 bases separating them. The DNA of the CDR3 is TGTGCCAGCAGTTCGGGAAGTAGCTCCTACAATGAGCAGTTCTTC. Translated: CASSSGSSSYNEQFF.

This clone was found a few times. CDR3 sequence: CASSPATVGEKLFF. Here the CDR3 DNA reads TGTGCCAGCTCACCAGCGACCGTGGGGGAAAAACTGTTTTTT. This sequence joins TRBV18 and TRBJ1-4; D is uncertain. The CDR3 contains 14 residues. Germline V lookup: CDR1 KGHSH, CDR2 LQKENI. Trimming pared 2 bases from V and 8 bases from J, leaving 12 bases between.

This clone appeared a single time. J is TRBJ2-5 and V is TRBV19; 11 positions match TRBD2. TRBJ2-7 explains the end of the DNA better; the J call may be wrong. The CDR3 contains 16 residues. Germline-derived CDR1 and CDR2 are LNHDA and SQIVND (reference sequence). The CDR3 is CASSTFLAGGYYEQYF. The DNA of the CDR3 is TGTGCCAGTAGTACCTTTCTAGCGGGGGGTTACTACGAGCAGTACTTC.

The chain links TRBV27 to TRBJ1-5; tentatively, D is TRBD1 (6 bases). Germline values: CDR1 MNHEY, CDR2 SMNVEV (reference sequence). The CDR3 extends over 20 amino acids. V dropped 3 bases and J dropped 2 bases, with 26 bases sitting between them. The CDR3 DNA reads TGTGCCAGCAGTTTGGAGCCCGGGACACGGAGGAATAAGGGCAATCAGCCCCAGCATTTT. This gives the protein CASSLEPGTRRNKGNQPQHF.

The rearrangement joins TRBV18 to TRBJ2-5, with D maybe TRBD2 (7 bases). V was clipped by 5 bases and J by 4 bases, with 14 bases between them. This CDR3 comprises 14 residues. Germline V gene data show CDR1 as KGHSH and CDR2 as LQKENI. The CDR3 sequence: CASSIRGASETQYF. DNA for the CDR3: TGTGCCAGCTCAATCCGGGGGGCTTCAGAGACCCAGTACTTC. The entire variable domain, with the rest obtained from reference TRBV18 and TRBJ2-5, is as follows: NAGVMQNPRHLVRRRGQEARLRCSPMKGHSHVYWYRQLPEEGLKFMVYLQKENIIDESGMPKERFSAEFPKEGPSILRIQQVVRGDSAAYFCASSIRGASETQYFGPGTRLLVL.

The chain joins TRBV5-4 to TRBJ2-1; 11 bases map to TRBD2. From germline, CDR1 is SGHNT and CDR2 YYREEE (reference sequence). The CDR3 sequence is 16 residues long. The V and J ends lost 3 bases and 3 bases, in that order; junction bases with no gene match: 5. This chain's CDR3 is CASSSVAGGGYNEQFF. The CDR3 nucleotides are TGTGCCAGCAGCTCTGTAGCGGGAGGGGGCTACAATGAGCAGTTCTTC. The complete variable domain, with remaining parts taken from reference TRBV5-4 and TRBJ2-1, reads ETGVTQSPTHLIKTRGQQVTLRCSSQSGHNTVSWYQQALGQGPQFIFQYYREEENGRGNFPPRFSGLQFPNYSSELNVNALELDDSALYLCASSSVAGGGYNEQFFGPGTRLTVL.

The chain joins TRBV11-2 to TRBJ1-2; 7 bases align to TRBD1. Trimming took 5 bases from V and 7 from J; bases not matched to a gene: 10. Germline values: CDR1 SGHAT, CDR2 FQNNGV. This CDR3 has 14 amino acids. The CDR3 DNA reads as TGTGCCAGCAGCACTCGCCAGGGGGTAGGTGGCTACACCTTC. Translated, it gives CASSTRQGVGGYTF.

V is TRBV9 and J is TRBJ2-5, with 8 positions matching TRBD1. Matching the DNA end better, TRBJ2-7 makes the J call doubtful. Germline CDR1 is SGDLS and CDR2 is YYNGEE. The CDR3 totals 13 residues. The DNA for the CDR3 is TGTGCCAGCAGCGTAGTTGACAGGGGCGAGCAGTACTTC. Amino acid sequence: CASSVVDRGEQYF.

The rearrangement links TRBV5-3 to TRBJ1-1; D remains ambiguous. TRBV5-3 is an ORF; its function is uncertain. This CDR3 region has 14 residues. V lost 7 bases and J 0 bases, leaving 13 bases between the germline ends. The CDR3 sequence is CARSWVTLNTEAFF. DNA of the CDR3: TGTGCCAGATCCTGGGTCACCTTGAACACTGAAGCTTTCTTT.

The chain links TRBV5-4 to TRBJ2-2, with 8 bases lining up with TRBD2. The CDR3 is 16 residues long. V trimming: 4 bases; J trimming: 2 bases; junction bases outside the gene matches: 7. The V gene's germline CDR1 is SGHNT and CDR2 YYREEE (reference sequence). The CDR3 sequence: CASSPRTSLNTGELFF. DNA of the CDR3: TGTGCCAGCAGCCCGAGGACTAGCTTAAACACCGGGGAGCTGTTTTTT. Using reference TRBV5-4 and TRBJ2-2 for the parts outside the CDR3, the full variable domain is ETGVTQSPTHLIKTRGQQVTLRCSSQSGHNTVSWYQQALGQGPQFIFQYYREEENGRGNFPPRFSGLQFPNYSSELNVNALELDDSALYLCASSPRTSLNTGELFFGEGSRLTVL.

The chain recombines TRBV19 with TRBJ1-4; TRBD1 agrees at 9 bases. CDR1 is LNHDA and CDR2 is SQIVND in the germline V gene (reference sequence). The CDR3 has 15 residues. V gave up 5 bases and J gave up 2 bases; unmatched junction bases: 3. The CDR3: CASSPTGGTNEKLFF. CDR3 DNA: TGTGCCAGTAGTCCCACAGGGGGCACTAATGAAAAACTGTTTTTT.

The chain has TRBV28 and TRBJ2-1; 11 bases line up with TRBD2. This CDR3 has 19 residues. In germline, CDR1 is MDHEN, CDR2 SYDVKM. The J segment lost 0 bases and the V segment lost 4 bases, leaving 11 bases of the junction unmatched. This CDR3 reads CASSSPGTSGPFSYNEQFF. For the CDR3, the DNA is TGTGCCAGCAGTTCGCCCGGGACTAGCGGTCCCTTCTCCTACAATGAGCAGTTCTTC.

The genes are TRBV29-1 and TRBJ1-2, with D possibly TRBD1 on 5 matching bases. The CDR3 has 13 residues. Trimming left V 5 bases short and J 4 bases short, with 14 bases between. The V gene's germline CDR1 is SQVTM and CDR2 ANQGSEA. The CDR3 coding sequence is TGCAGCGTTTCGGAGGGAGACAGCTATGGCTACACCTTC. It specifies CSVSEGDSYGYTF.

This chain connects TRBV5-4 to TRBJ1-5; no firm D call. The CDR3 totals 14 residues. Trimming stripped 4 bases from V and 2 bases from J, with 10 bases between. Germline assignment: CDR1 SGHNT and CDR2 YYREEE (reference sequence). In nucleotides, the CDR3 is TGTGCCAGCAGCCCCGGGTCGGGCAATCAGCCCCAGCATTTT. Its protein product is CASSPGSGNQPQHF.

This clone is a singleton in its sample. V and J are TRBV27 and TRBJ1-1; the D is unclear. Germline V CDR1 and CDR2: MNHEY, SMNVEV (reference sequence). The CDR3 is made up of 14 amino acids. V was pared by 6 bases and J by 0 bases, with 11 bases between. Here the CDR3 reads CASRFSNMNTEAFF. The CDR3 DNA sequence: TGTGCCAGCAGATTTTCGAACATGAACACTGAAGCTTTCTTT.

The chain has TRBV7-9 and TRBJ1-1, with 8 bases fitting TRBD1. The germline V gene has CDR1 SEHNR and CDR2 FQNEAQ (reference sequence). This CDR3 spans 15 amino acids. The V and J ends lost 5 bases and 3 bases, in that order; junction bases with no gene match: 8. The CDR3 loop reads CASSTRQGRDTEAFF. The DNA of the CDR3 is TGTGCCAGCAGCACCCGACAGGGGAGGGACACTGAAGCTTTCTTT.

J is TRBJ2-4 and V is TRBV13, with D possibly TRBD1 on 5 matching bases. Germline CDR1 reads PRHDT; CDR2 reads FYEKMQ (reference sequence). The CDR3 is 15 residues long. V lost 5 bases, J lost 3 bases, and 14 bases lay in between. The CDR3 reads CASSPRQNHKNIQYF. Here the CDR3 DNA reads TGTGCCAGCAGCCCACGACAGAACCACAAAAACATTCAGTACTTC.

The chain couples TRBV5-1 to TRBJ2-6; the D gene is possibly TRBD1 (6 bases). Trimming shortened V by 4 bases and J by 13 bases, and 9 bases separated the two germline ends. Germline CDR1 SGHRS, CDR2 YFSETQ. This CDR3 comprises 11 residues. Here the CDR3 DNA reads TGCGCCAGCAGCGTTGACAGGGTCCTGACTTTC. Translating gives CASSVDRVLTF.

CDR3 sequence: CASSLRAESAYEQYF. The CDR3 DNA sequence: TGTGCCAGCAGCTTACGGGCGGAGTCAGCCTACGAGCAGTACTTC. The chain has TRBV7-9 and TRBJ2-7; no clear D. Germline V CDR1 and CDR2: SEHNR, FQNEAQ (reference sequence). Trimming removed 2 bases at V and 2 bases at J, with 13 bases between. CDR3 length equals 15 residues.